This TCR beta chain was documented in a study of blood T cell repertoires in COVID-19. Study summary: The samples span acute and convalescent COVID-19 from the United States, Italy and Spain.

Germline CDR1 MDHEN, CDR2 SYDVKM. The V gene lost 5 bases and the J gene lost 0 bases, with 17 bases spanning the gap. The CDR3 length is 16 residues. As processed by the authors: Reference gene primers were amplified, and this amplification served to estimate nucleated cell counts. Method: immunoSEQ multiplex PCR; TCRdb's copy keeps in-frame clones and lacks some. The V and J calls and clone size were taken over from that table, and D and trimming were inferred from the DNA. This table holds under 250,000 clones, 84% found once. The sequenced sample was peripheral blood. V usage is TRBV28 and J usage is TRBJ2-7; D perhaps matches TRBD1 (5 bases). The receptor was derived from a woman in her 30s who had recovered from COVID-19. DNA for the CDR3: TGTGCCAGCAGTCCCCGTGGGGCACCGGTCTCCTACGAGCAGTACTTC. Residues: CASSPRGAPVSYEQYF.